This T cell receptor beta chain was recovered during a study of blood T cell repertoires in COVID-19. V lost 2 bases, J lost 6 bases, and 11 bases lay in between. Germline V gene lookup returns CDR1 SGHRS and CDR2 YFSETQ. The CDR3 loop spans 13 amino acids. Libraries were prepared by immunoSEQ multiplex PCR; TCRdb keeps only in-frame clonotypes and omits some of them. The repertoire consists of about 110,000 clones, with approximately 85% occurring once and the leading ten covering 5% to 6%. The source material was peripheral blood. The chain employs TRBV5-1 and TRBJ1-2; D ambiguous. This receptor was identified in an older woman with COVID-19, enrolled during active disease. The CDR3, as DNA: TGCGCCAGCAGCTTAGTCGGGAGGGATGGCTACACCTTC. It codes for CASSLVGRDGYTF.